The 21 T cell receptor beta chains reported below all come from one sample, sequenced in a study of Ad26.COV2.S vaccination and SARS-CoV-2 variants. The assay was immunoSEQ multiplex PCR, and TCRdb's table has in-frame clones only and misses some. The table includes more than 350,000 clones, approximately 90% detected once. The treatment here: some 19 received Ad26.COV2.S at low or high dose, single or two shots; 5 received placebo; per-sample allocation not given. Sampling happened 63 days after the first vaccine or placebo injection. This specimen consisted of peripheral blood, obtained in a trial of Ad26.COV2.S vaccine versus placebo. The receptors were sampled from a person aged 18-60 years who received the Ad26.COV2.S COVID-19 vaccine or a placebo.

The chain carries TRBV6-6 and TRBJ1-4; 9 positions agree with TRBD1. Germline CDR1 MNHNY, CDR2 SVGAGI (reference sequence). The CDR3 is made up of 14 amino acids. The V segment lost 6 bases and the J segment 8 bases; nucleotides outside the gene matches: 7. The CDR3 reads CASRPTGGVEKLFF. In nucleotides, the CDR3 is TGTGCCAGCAGACCGACAGGGGGTGTCGAAAAACTGTTTTTT.

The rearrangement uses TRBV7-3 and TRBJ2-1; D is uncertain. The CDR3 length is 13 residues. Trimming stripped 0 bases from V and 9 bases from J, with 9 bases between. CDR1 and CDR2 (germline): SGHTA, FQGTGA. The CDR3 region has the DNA TGTGCCAGCAGCTTAACTAGTTTTCGTGAGCAGTTCTTC. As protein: CASSLTSFREQFF.

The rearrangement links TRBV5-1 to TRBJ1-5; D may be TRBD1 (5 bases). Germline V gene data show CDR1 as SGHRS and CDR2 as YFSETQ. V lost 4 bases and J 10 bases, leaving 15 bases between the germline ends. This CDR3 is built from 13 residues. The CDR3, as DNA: TGCGCCAGCAGCGTAGGGACTTCGTCCCCCCAGCATTTT. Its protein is CASSVGTSSPQHF.

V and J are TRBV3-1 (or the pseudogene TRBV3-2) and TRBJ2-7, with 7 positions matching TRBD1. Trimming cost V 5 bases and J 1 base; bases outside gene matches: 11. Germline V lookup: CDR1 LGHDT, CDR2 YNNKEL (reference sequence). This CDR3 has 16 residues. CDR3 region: CASSLITGQRSYEQYF. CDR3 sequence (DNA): TGTGCCAGCAGCTTGATCACGGGACAGCGTTCCTACGAGCAGTACTTC.

CDR3 protein: CAWSALTPGEQYF. DNA of the CDR3: TGTGCCTGGAGTGCGTTAACCCCTGGGGAGCAGTACTTC. The chain links TRBV30 to TRBJ2-7; D gene ambiguous. V gave up 1 base and J gave up 7 bases, with 14 bases separating them. CDR1 and CDR2 from the germline V gene are GTSNPN and SVGIG (reference sequence). The CDR3 covers 13 residues.

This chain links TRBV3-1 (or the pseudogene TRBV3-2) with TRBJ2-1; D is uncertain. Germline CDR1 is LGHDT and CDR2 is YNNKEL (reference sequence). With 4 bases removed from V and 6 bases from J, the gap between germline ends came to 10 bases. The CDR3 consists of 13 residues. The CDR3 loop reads CASSPRGPNEQFF. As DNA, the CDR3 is TGTGCCAGCAGCCCCCGCGGCCCCAATGAGCAGTTCTTC.

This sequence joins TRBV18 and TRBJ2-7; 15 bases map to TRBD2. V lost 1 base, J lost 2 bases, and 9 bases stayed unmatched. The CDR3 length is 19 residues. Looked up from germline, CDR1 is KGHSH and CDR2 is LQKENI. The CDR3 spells CASSPLGTSGRLKTYEQYF. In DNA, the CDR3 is TGTGCCAGCTCACCACTAGGGACTAGCGGGAGGCTAAAAACCTACGAGCAGTACTTC.

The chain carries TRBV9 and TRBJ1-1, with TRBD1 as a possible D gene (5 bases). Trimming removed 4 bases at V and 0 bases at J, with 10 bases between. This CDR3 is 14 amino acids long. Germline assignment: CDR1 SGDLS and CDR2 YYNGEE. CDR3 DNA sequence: TGTGCCAGCAGCCTGGGACCCCTGAACACTGAAGCTTTCTTT. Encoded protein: CASSLGPLNTEAFF.

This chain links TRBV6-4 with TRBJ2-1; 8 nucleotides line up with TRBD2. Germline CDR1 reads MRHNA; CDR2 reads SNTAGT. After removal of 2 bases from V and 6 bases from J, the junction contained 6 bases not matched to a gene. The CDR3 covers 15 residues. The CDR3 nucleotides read TGTGCCAGCAGTGACGCCCTAGCGGGTGTCAATGAGCAGTTCTTC. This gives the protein CASSDALAGVNEQFF.

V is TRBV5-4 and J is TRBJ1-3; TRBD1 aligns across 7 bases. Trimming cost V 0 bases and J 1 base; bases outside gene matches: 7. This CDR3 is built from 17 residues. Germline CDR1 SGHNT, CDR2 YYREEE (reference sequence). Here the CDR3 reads CASSLGHRGSSGNTIYF. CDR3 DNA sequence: TGTGCCAGCAGCTTGGGGCACAGGGGTTCATCTGGAAACACCATATATTTT.

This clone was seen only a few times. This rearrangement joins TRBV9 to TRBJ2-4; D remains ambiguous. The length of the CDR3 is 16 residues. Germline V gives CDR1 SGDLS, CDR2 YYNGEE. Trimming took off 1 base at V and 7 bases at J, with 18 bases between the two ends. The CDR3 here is CASSVSPGLVKNIQYF. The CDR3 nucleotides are TGTGCCAGCAGCGTATCGCCCGGGTTGGTTAAGAACATTCAGTACTTC.

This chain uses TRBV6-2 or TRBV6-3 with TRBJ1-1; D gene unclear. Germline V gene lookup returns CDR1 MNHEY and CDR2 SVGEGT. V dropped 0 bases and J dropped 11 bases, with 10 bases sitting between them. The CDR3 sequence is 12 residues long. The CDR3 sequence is CASSYSLIGAFF. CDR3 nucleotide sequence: TGTGCCAGCAGTTACTCTCTTATTGGGGCTTTCTTT.

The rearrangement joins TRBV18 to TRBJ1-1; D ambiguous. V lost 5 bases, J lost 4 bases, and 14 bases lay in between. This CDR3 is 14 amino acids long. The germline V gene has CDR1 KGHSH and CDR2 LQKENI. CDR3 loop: CASSTTDGLTEAFF. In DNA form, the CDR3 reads TGTGCCAGCTCAACCACGGACGGGCTCACTGAAGCTTTCTTT.

The CDR3 DNA reads as TGTGCCAGCAGTTTCCGGGACAGGGGGAGTTGGTACGAGCAGTACTTC. Translation: CASSFRDRGSWYEQYF. The chain carries TRBV28 and TRBJ2-7; 11 nucleotides line up with TRBD1. CDR1 is MDHEN and CDR2 is SYDVKM in the germline V gene. Unmatched junction bases numbered 8, after V lost 3 bases and J lost 4 bases. CDR3 length: 16 amino acids.

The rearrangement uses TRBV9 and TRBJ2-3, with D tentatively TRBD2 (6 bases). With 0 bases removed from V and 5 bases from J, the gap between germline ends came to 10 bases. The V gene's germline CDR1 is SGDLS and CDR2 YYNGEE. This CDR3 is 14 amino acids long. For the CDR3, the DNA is TGTGCCAGCAGCGTAGTGGGGGGTATAGATACGCAGTATTTT. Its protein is CASSVVGGIDTQYF.

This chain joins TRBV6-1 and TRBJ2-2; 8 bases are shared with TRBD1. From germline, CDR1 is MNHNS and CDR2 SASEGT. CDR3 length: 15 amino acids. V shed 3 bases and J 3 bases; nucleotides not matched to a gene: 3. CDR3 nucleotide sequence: TGTGCCAGCAGTGATAGGACAGGGTACACCGGGGAGCTGTTTTTT. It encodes CASSDRTGYTGELFF.

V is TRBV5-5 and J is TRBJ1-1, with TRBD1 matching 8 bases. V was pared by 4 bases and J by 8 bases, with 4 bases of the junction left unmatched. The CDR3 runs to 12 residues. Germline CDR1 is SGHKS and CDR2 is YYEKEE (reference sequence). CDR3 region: CASSPWDREAFF. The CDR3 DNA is TGTGCCAGCAGCCCCTGGGACAGGGAAGCTTTCTTT. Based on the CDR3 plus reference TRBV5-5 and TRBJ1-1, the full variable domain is DAGVTQSPTHLIKTRGQQVTLRCSPISGHKSVSWYQQVLGQGPQFIFQYYEKEERGRGNFPDRFSARQFPNYSSELNVNALLLGDSALYLCASSPWDREAFFGQGTRLTVV.

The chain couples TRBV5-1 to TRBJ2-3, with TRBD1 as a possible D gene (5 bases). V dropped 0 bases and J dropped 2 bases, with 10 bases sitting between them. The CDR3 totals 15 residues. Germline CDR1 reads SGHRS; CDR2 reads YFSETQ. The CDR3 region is CASSLEGILTDTQYF. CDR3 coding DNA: TGCGCCAGCAGCTTGGAGGGGATTCTCACAGATACGCAGTATTTT. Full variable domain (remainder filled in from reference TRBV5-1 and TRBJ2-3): KAGVTQTPRYLIKTRGQQVTLSCSPISGHRSVSWYQQTPGQGLQFLFEYFSETQRNKGNFPGRFSGRQFSNSRSEMNVSTLELGDSALYLCASSLEGILTDTQYFGPGTRLTVL.

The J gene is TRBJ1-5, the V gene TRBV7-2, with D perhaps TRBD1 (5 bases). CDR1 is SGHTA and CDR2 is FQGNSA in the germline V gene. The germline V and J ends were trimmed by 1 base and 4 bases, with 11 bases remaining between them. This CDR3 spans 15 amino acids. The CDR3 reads CASSLVVGGNQPQHF. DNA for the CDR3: TGTGCCAGCAGCTTAGTCGTGGGGGGGAATCAGCCCCAGCATTTT.

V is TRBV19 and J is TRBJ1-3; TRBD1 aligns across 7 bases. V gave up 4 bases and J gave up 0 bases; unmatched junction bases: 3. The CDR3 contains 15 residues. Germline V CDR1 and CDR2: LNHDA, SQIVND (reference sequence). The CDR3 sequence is CASSTGDSSGNTIYF. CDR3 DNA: TGTGCCAGTAGTACAGGGGACAGCTCTGGAAACACCATATATTTT.

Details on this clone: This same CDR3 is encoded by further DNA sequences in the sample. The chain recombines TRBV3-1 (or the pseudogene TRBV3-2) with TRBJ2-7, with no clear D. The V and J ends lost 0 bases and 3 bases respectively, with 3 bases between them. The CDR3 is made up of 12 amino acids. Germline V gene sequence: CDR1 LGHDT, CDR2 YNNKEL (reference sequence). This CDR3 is CASSQDVYEQYF. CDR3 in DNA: TGTGCCAGCAGCCAAGACGTCTACGAGCAGTACTTC.